This T cell receptor (beta chain) is drawn from a study of T cells after yellow fever vaccination. Overall study: SMART-Seq v4 Ultra Low Input handled preparation of low-cell-number fractions. Study findings and constraints: Clonotypes found in both CD4 and CD8 compartments made up a small share. Abundant bulk-population clonotypes could contaminate the FACS-sorted repertoires.

V was shortened by 1 base and J by 5 bases, with 12 bases between the two germline ends. In germline, CDR1 is SEHNR, CDR2 FQNEAQ (reference sequence). The CDR3 loop spans 14 amino acids. TCR cDNA, made by 5'RACE template switching, carried an added universal primer site and UMIs. MiXCR, applied by TCRdb to the 5' RACE reads, yields one record per CDR3 protein. Of about 63,000 distinct CDR3 sequences in the sample, around 7.4% were seen once. This clonotype showed up just a few times. Its specificity is unknown. Here the sequenced sample was CD8+ T cells sorted from PBMCs, taken 15 days after the yellow fever booster vaccination. The chain employs TRBV7-9 and TRBJ2-7; D is uncertain. The sequence came from a man younger than 45 who received the YFV17D yellow fever vaccine. CDR3 nucleotides: TGTGCCAGCAGCTTAGAGGTGGGCCCCGACGAGCAGTACTTC. This codes for CASSLEVGPDEQYF.